There are a few counts of the clone carrying this TCR beta chain. Its target is not known. These data belong to a study of T-cell memory formation after mild COVID-19. Germline values: CDR1 DFQATT, CDR2 SNEGSKA (reference sequence). The CDR3 totals 14 residues. Trimming removed 7 bases at V and 2 bases at J, with 15 bases between. TCRdb independently ran MiXCR on the 5' RACE reads; one entry per CDR3 protein. The sample holds just under 550,000 distinct CDR3 sequences, about a fifth seen once. General study results and limits: Clones that contracted from day 15 to 85 had balanced CD4/CD8; later expanders were CD4+ biased.

The receptor's source is an adult woman who had mild COVID-19 (a few samples of this study predate the infection). Cell type and time point are not known. J is TRBJ1-5 and V is TRBV20-1; no clear D gene. The sample comprised PBMCs or a T cell subset sorted from them (not recorded which). The DNA for the CDR3 is TGCAGTGTAGCAGGCCAAAGGGGCAATCAGCCCCAGCATTTT. Protein sequence: CSVAGQRGNQPQHF.